Listed below are T cell receptor beta chains from one sample, sequenced in a study of Ad26.COV2.S vaccination and SARS-CoV-2 variants. Data came from immunoSEQ multiplex PCR; TCRdb stores just in-frame clones and leaves some out. The table records about 350,000 clones, around 87% of them present only once. Here the sequenced sample was peripheral blood, taken in a trial of Ad26.COV2.S vaccine versus placebo. These receptors came from a person between 18 and 59 years old who received the Ad26.COV2.S COVID-19 vaccine or a placebo. Each CDR3 is given with its conserved first and last residue.

>TRBV6-5|TRBJ2-2
CASRTSGGTGELFF
>TRBV9|TRBJ2-7
CASSRQGASSYEQYF
>TRBV29-1|TRBJ2-3
CSVERGGTDTQYF
>TRBV11-2|TRBJ1-1
CASSLVSLFTEAFF
>TRBV4-3|TRBJ1-2
CASSLTGTANYGYTF
>TRBV7-9|TRBJ2-1
CASSPQGWSSYNEQFF
>TRBV4-1|TRBJ1-1
CASSLGQLNTEAFF
>TRBV19|TRBJ1-6
CASREGTNSPLHF
>TRBV11-2|TRBJ2-7
CASSLWLAGAHYEQYF
>TRBV6-1|TRBJ2-2
CASSESGQGTGELFF
>TRBV9|TRBJ1-2
CASSVTARSDRVRGYTF
>TRBV30|TRBJ2-5
CACAHPEETQYF
>TRBV5-8|TRBJ2-5
CASSSNRGETQYF
>TRBV7-2|TRBJ1-1
CASSPGTSQAFF
>TRBV6-4|TRBJ2-3
CASSDSAGTDTQYF
>TRBV2|TRBJ1-5
CASSGLVGKAQHF
>TRBV21-1|TRBJ1-5
CASSKALKCNSNQPQHF
>TRBV6-4|TRBJ2-3
CASSTNPQGSDTQYF
>TRBV11-3|TRBJ2-3
CASSPSGVPDTQYF